The source of this TCR beta chain is a study of human T cells and chemical hapten exposure. As for time point: healthy volunteer bleed at 2 weeks. Blood, whole and unfractionated, served as the source for total RNA extraction. This clonotype appeared many times. The target antigen is unknown. Using its own MiXCR run on the RACE reads, TCRdb lists one record per CDR3 protein. Of some 90,000 distinct CDR3 sequences listed, about 8.7% are singletons. This CDR3 contains 14 residues. V dropped 0 bases and J dropped 2 bases, with 7 bases sitting between them. Per the germline V gene, CDR1 is WNHNN and CDR2 is SYGVQD (reference sequence). Whole-study results and caveats: Once DPC sensitization occurred, TCRs above 1 in 1000 frequency showed no change.

The chain recombines TRBV10-1 with TRBJ2-5, with no clear D. The clonotype originates from a female donor in good health. Some clones in this sample may be carry-over from other donors' samples. Sequences were obtained from whole blood. CDR3: CASSESSAQETQYF. Written as DNA, the CDR3 is TGCGCCAGCAGTGAGTCTTCGGCGCAAGAGACCCAGTACTTC.